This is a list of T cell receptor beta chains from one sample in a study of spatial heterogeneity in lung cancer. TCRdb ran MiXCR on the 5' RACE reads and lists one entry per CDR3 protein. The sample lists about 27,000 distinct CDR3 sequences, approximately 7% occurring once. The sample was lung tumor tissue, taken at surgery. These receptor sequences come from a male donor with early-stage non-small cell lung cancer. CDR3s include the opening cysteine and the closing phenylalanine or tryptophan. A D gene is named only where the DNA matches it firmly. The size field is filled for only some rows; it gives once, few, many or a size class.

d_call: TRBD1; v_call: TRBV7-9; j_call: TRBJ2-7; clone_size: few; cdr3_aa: CASSLVTGSSYEQYF; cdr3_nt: TGTGCCAGCAGCTTAGTGACAGGGTCCTCCTACGAGCAGTACTTC
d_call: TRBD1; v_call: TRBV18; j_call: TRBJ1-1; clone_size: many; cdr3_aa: CASSPQSGQVHTEAFF; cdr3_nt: TGTGCCAGCTCACCACAATCCGGACAGGTTCACACTGAAGCTTTCTTT
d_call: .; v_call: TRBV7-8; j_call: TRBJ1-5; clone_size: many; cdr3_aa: CASSSEGSNAGNQPQHF; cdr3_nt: TGTGCCAGCAGCTCCGAAGGGTCTAACGCGGGGAATCAGCCCCAGCATTTT
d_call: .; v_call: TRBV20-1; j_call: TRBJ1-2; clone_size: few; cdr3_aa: CSASSRIYGYTF; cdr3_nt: TGCAGTGCTTCCTCCAGAATCTATGGCTACACCTTC
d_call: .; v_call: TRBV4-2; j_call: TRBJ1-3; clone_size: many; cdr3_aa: CASSYPGNTIYF; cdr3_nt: TGTGCCAGCAGCTACCCAGGAAACACCATATATTTT
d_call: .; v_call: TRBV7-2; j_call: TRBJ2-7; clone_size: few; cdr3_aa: CASSLRTGSSYEQYF; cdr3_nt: TGTGCCAGCAGCTTACGAACAGGGAGTTCCTACGAGCAGTACTTC
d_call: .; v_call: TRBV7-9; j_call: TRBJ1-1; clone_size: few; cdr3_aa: CASNLARVNTEAFF; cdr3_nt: TGTGCCAGCAACTTAGCCAGGGTGAACACTGAAGCTTTCTTT
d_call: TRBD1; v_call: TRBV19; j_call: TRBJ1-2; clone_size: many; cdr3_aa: CASSKDRPYGYTF; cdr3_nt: TGTGCCAGTTCCAAGGACAGGCCCTATGGCTACACCTTC
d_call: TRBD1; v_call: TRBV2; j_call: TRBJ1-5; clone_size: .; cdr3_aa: CASSDARGQNQPQHF; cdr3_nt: TGTGCCAGCAGTGATGCCAGGGGGCAAAATCAGCCCCAGCATTTT
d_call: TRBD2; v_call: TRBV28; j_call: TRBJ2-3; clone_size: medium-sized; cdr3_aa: CASSLRGGTDTQYF; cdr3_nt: TGTGCCAGCAGTCTCCGGGGGGGCACAGATACGCAGTATTTT
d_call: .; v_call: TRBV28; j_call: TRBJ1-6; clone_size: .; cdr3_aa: CASSHGTEYNSPLHF; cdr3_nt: TGTGCCAGCAGTCATGGGACGGAGTATAATTCACCCCTCCACTTT
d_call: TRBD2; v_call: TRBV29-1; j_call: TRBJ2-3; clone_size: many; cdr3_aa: CSISGTSGGAISTDTQYF; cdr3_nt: TGCAGCATATCCGGGACTAGCGGGGGGGCCATAAGCACAGATACGCAGTATTTT
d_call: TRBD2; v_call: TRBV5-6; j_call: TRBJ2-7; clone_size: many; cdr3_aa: CASSFSLAGNEQYF; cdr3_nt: TGTGCCAGCAGCTTTTCTCTAGCGGGGAACGAGCAGTACTTC
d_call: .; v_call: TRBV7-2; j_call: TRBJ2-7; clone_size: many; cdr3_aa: CASSLWSNYEQYF; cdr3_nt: TGTGCCAGCAGCTTATGGTCTAACTACGAGCAGTACTTC
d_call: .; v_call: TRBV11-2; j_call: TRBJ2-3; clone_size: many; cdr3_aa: CASSSRWTVGTDTQYF; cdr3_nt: TGTGCCAGCAGCTCCCGATGGACTGTGGGCACAGATACGCAGTATTTT
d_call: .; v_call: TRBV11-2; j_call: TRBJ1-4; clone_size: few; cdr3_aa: CASSFGQANEKLFF; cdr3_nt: TGTGCCAGCAGCTTTGGGCAGGCCAATGAAAAACTGTTTTTT
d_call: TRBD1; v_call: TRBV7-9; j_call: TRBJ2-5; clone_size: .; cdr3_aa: CASSLSRTGGIEGETQYF; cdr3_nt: TGTGCCAGCAGCTTATCCCGGACAGGGGGGATCGAAGGAGAGACCCAGTACTTC
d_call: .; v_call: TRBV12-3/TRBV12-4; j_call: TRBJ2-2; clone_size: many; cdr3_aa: CASSLLAAAGELFF; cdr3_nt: TGTGCCAGCAGTTTGCTGGCGGCGGCCGGGGAGCTGTTTTTT
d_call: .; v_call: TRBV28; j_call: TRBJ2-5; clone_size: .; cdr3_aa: CASSQGPETQYF; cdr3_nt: TGTGCCAGCAGTCAGGGGCCAGAGACCCAGTACTTC
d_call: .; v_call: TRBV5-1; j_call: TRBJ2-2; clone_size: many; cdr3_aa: CASSPGTYNTGELFF; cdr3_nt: TGCGCCAGCAGCCCCGGGACTTACAACACCGGGGAGCTGTTTTTT
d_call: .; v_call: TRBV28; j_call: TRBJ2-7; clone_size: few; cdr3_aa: CASSPRIYEQYF; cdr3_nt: TGTGCCAGCAGTCCTAGGATCTACGAGCAGTACTTC
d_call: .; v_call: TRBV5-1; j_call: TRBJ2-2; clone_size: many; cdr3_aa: CASGGTPAGELFF; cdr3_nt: TGCGCCAGCGGGGGGACTCCAGCCGGGGAGCTGTTTTTT
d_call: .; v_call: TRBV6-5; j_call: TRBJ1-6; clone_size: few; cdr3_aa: CASSASGAQGYSPLHF; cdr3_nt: TGTGCCAGCAGTGCCTCCGGGGCCCAAGGGTATTCACCCCTCCACTTT
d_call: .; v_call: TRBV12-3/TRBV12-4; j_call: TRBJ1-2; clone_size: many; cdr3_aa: CASTPLGPGKYGYTF; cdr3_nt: TGTGCCAGCACCCCTTTGGGGCCAGGGAAATATGGCTACACCTTC
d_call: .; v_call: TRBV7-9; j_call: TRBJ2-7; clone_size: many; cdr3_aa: CASSFPMTGVPYEQYF; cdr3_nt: TGTGCCAGCAGCTTCCCTATGACAGGTGTCCCCTACGAGCAGTACTTC
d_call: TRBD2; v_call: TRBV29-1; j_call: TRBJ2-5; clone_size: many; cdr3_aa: CSVKRTSGTQETQYF; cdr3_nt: TGCAGCGTCAAAAGGACTAGCGGGACCCAAGAGACCCAGTACTTC
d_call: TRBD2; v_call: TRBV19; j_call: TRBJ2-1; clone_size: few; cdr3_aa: CASSIIGLAGGNEQFF; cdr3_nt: TGTGCCAGTAGTATAATCGGGCTAGCGGGGGGTAATGAGCAGTTCTTC
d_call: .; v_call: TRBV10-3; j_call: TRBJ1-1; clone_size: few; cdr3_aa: CAISGGIEAFF; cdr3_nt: TGTGCCATCAGTGGAGGAATTGAAGCTTTCTTT
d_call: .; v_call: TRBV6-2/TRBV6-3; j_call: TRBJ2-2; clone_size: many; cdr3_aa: CASRFKREELFF; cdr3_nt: TGTGCCAGCAGATTTAAAAGGGAGGAGCTGTTTTTT
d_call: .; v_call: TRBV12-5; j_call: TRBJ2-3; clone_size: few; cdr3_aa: CASKGDRDTQYF; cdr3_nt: TGTGCTAGTAAGGGGGACCGAGACACGCAGTATTTT
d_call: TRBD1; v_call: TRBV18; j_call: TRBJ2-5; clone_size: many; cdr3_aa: CASSPRTGSQETQYF; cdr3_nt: TGTGCCAGCTCACCACGGACAGGTTCCCAAGAGACCCAGTACTTC
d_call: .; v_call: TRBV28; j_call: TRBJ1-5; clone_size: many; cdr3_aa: CASSPFAVLSNQPQHF; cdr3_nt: TGTGCCAGCAGTCCCTTCGCGGTCTTAAGCAATCAGCCCCAGCATTTT
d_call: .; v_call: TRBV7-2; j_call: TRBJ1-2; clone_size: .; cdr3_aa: CASSFLRGANYGYTF; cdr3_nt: TGTGCCAGCAGCTTCCTCCGCGGAGCTAACTATGGCTACACCTTC
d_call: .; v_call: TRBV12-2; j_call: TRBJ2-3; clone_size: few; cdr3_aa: CARARRLVTGTDTQYF; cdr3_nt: TGTGCAAGGGCCCGCAGACTCGTAACTGGCACAGATACGCAGTATTTT
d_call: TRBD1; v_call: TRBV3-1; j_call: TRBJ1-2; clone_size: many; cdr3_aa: CASSPGQGDYVYGYTF; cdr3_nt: TGTGCCAGCAGCCCTGGACAGGGAGATTATGTCTATGGCTACACCTTC
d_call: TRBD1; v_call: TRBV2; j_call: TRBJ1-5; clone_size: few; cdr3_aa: CATSRGGQGGLNQPQHF; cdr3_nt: TGTGCCACCTCCCGGGGTGGACAGGGAGGTCTCAATCAGCCCCAGCATTTT
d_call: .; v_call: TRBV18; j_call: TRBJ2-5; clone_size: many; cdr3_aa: CASSPGVAGETQYF; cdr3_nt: TGTGCCAGCTCACCTGGAGTAGCTGGCGAGACCCAGTACTTC
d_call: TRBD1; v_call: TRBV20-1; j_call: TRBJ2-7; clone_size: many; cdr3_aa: CSASLRTGPYEQYF; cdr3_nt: TGCAGTGCTAGCTTGAGGACAGGCCCCTACGAGCAGTACTTC
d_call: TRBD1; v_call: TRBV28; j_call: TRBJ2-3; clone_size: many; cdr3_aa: CASSPAGTGGVDTQYF; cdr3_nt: TGTGCCAGCAGTCCTGCGGGGACAGGGGGCGTAGATACGCAGTATTTT
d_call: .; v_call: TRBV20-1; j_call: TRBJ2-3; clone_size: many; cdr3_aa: CSARDRIRLGSDTQYF; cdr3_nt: TGCAGTGCTAGAGATCGTATCCGTCTAGGATCAGATACGCAGTATTTT
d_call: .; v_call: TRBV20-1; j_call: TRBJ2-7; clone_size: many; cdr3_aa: CSAADSYEQYF; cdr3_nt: TGCAGTGCAGCCGACTCCTACGAGCAGTACTTC
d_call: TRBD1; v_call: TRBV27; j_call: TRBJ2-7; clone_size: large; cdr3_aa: CASSLQGANYEQYF; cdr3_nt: TGTGCCAGCAGTTTACAGGGGGCCAACTACGAGCAGTACTTC
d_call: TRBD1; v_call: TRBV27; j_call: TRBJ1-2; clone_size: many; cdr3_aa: CASSPRTGGGYGYTF; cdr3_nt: TGTGCCAGCAGTCCCAGGACAGGGGGCGGGTATGGCTACACCTTC
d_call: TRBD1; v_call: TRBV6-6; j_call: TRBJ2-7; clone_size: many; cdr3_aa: CASRPGQYNSYEQYF; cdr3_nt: TGTGCCAGCAGGCCGGGACAGTACAACTCCTACGAGCAGTACTTC
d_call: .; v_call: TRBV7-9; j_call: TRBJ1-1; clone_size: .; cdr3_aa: CASSFAGMNTEAFF; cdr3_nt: TGTGCCAGCAGCTTCGCCGGCATGAACACTGAAGCTTTCTTT
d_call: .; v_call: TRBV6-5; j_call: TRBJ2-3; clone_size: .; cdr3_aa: CASRGPSTDTQYF; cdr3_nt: TGTGCCAGCAGGGGCCCCAGCACAGATACGCAGTATTTT
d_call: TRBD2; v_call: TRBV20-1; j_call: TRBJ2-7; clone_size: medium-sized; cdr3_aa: CSARDRTSGSYEQYF; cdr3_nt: TGCAGTGCTAGAGATCGGACTAGCGGATCCTACGAGCAGTACTTC
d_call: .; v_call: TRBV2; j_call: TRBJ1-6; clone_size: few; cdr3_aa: CASSELAATYNSPLHF; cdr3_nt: TGTGCCAGCAGTGAATTGGCAGCCACCTATAATTCACCCCTCCACTTT
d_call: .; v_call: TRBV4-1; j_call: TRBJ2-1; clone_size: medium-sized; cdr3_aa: CASSQVGTGNEQFF; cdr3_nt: TGCGCCAGCAGCCAAGTGGGGACCGGAAATGAGCAGTTCTTC
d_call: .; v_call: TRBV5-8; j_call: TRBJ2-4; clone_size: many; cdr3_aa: CASSLDSGNIQYF; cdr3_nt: TGTGCCAGCAGCTTAGACTCTGGGAACATTCAGTACTTC
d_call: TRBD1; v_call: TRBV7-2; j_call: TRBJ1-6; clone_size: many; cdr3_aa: CASSAHWTGGNSPLHF; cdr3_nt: TGTGCCAGCAGCGCACACTGGACAGGCGGTAATTCACCCCTCCACTTT
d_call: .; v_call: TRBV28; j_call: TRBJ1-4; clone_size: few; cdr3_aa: CASGLGGGNEKLFF; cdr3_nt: TGTGCCAGCGGGCTCGGGGGGGGTAATGAAAAACTGTTTTTT
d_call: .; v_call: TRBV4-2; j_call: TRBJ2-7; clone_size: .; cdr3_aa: CASSQALRDTFSYEQYF; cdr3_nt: TGTGCCAGCAGCCAAGCCCTCCGGGACACCTTTTCCTACGAGCAGTACTTC
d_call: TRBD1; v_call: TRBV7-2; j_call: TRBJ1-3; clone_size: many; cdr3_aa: CASSLASRTGGSGNTIYF; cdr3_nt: TGTGCCAGCAGCTTAGCGTCACGGACAGGGGGGTCCGGAAACACCATATATTTT
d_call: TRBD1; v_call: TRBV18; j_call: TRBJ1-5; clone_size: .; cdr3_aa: CASSPEGAYSNQPQHF; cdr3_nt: TGTGCCAGCTCACCAGAGGGGGCTTATAGCAATCAGCCCCAGCATTTT
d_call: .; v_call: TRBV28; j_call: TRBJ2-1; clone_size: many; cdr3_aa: CASSSPVRDPNNEQFF; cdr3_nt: TGTGCCAGCAGTTCCCCCGTGCGAGACCCAAACAATGAGCAGTTCTTC
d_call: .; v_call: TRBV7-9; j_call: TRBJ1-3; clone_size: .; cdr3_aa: CASSSPIAIYF; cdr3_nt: TGTGCCAGCAGCTCCCCAATAGCCATATATTTT
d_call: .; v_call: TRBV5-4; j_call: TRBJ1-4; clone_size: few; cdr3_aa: CASSLGSGFEKLFF; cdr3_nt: TGTGCCAGCAGCTTGGGAAGTGGCTTCGAAAAACTGTTTTTT